This TCR beta chain was sequenced for a study of cytomegalovirus exposure and HLA in healthy donors. Findings of the study overall: The CMV antigen specificity of a few CMV-associated chains was confirmed through in vitro analysis.

The PCR used 60 Vbeta and 13 Jbeta primers. The method was immunoSEQ multiplex PCR; TCRdb's version includes in-frame clones alone and lacks a portion of them. Among around 120,000 clones listed, 65% to 80% were seen once. Points on this clone: As yet, its antigen is unknown.

Trimming removed 5 bases from V and 6 bases from J, with 17 bases in between. Germline CDR1 reads SEHNR; CDR2 reads FQNEAQ (reference sequence). CDR3 length: 15 residues. The sequencing input was PBMCs. The clonotype was recovered from a man in his sixties in good health and CMV-seropositive. This chain uses TRBV7-9 with TRBJ1-3; D may be TRBD1 (5 bases). The CDR3 loop is CASSQARAGVNTIYF. As DNA, the CDR3 is TGTGCCAGCAGCCAAGCCAGGGCGGGGGTAAACACCATATATTTT.